Below are 10 T cell receptor beta chains sequenced from a single sample in a study of T cell responses to AZD1222 COVID-19 vaccine. This table comes from immunoSEQ multiplex PCR, and its TCRdb copy is limited to in-frame clones, with some not included. The sample includes about 130,000 clones, about 93% of them seen just once. The material sequenced was peripheral blood, taken on day 0 of AZD1222 vaccination. Source of these receptors: an adult in good health.

This clone has a single count. The gene calls are TRBV9 and TRBJ2-7, with unresolved D. CDR1 is SGDLS and CDR2 is YYNGEE in the germline V gene. The CDR3 consists of 14 residues. V lost 0 bases to trimming and J lost 4 bases, with 11 bases between them. The DNA for the CDR3 is TGTGCCAGCAGCGTAGGCGCAGGAGCTTACGAGCAGTACTTC. Its translation is CASSVGAGAYEQYF.

The count of this clone is one. The chain has TRBV7-8 and TRBJ2-7, with D possibly being TRBD1 (5 bases). In germline, CDR1 is SGHVS, CDR2 FQNEAQ. Trimming shortened V by 4 bases and J by 2 bases, and 12 bases separated the two germline ends. This CDR3 region has 14 residues. The CDR3 loop is CASSSRTSTYEQYF. In DNA form, the CDR3 reads TGTGCCAGCAGCTCAAGGACATCAACCTACGAGCAGTACTTC.

The rearrangement links TRBV7-9 to TRBJ1-2, with D uncertain. Germline values: CDR1 SEHNR, CDR2 FQNEAQ (reference sequence). The CDR3 length is 13 residues. Trimming pared 5 bases from V and 4 bases from J, leaving 11 bases between. The CDR3 loop reads CASSRGGSYGYTF. In DNA, the CDR3 is TGTGCCAGCAGCCGCGGCGGGAGCTATGGCTACACCTTC.

This chain links TRBV5-1 with TRBJ1-1; D call uncertain. The V gene's germline CDR1 is SGHRS and CDR2 YFSETQ. V lost 1 base to trimming and J lost 4 bases, with 2 bases between them. The CDR3 is 11 residues long. In DNA, the CDR3 is TGCGCCAGCAGCTTGTTCACTGAAGCTTTCTTT. Protein product: CASSLFTEAFF.

The chain links TRBV7-6 to TRBJ2-7; no reliable D call. This CDR3 is 15 amino acids long. V lost 2 bases, J lost 3 bases, and 14 bases lay in between. Germline CDR1 reads SGHVS; CDR2 reads FNYEAQ. CDR3 nucleotide sequence: TGTGCCAGCAGCTTAAGGGCACTTCCCTTCTACGAGCAGTACTTC. Translation gives CASSLRALPFYEQYF. The variable domain in full, with the rest retrieved from reference TRBV7-6 and TRBJ2-7, is GAGVSQSPRYKVTKRGQDVALRCDPISGHVSLYWYRQALGQGPEFLTYFNYEAQQDKSGLPNDRFSAERPEGSISTLTIQRTEQRDSAMYRCASSLRALPFYEQYFGPGTRLTVT.

The genes are TRBV10-3 and TRBJ2-2; D gene ambiguous. The CDR3 totals 13 residues. V was pared by 0 bases and J by 7 bases, with 6 bases between. Germline assignment: CDR1 ENHRY and CDR2 SYGVKD. The DNA of the CDR3 is TGTGCCATCAGTGAGTCAAGGGTCGGGGAGCTGTTTTTT. Translated, it gives CAISESRVGELFF.

The chain employs TRBV7-8 and TRBJ2-1, with TRBD2 as a possible D gene (6 bases). The V end lost 5 bases, the J end lost 0 bases, and 11 bases lay between the germline ends. CDR1 and CDR2 from the germline V gene are SGHVS and FQNEAQ. The CDR3 has 15 amino acids. DNA of the CDR3: TGTGCCAGCAGCCGTTGGACTAACTCCTACAATGAGCAGTTCTTC. Protein product: CASSRWTNSYNEQFF.

This sequence joins TRBV30 and TRBJ2-7; 8 bases align to TRBD2. With V trimmed by 2 bases and J by 2 bases, 20 bases remained unmatched. The CDR3 runs to 19 residues. Germline CDR1 is GTSNPN and CDR2 is SVGIG (reference sequence). The CDR3 nucleotides are TGTGCCTGGAGTTGGGAAAGGGGTAGCGGGGCTCAGGAGGCCTACGAGCAGTACTTC. Translating gives CAWSWERGSGAQEAYEQYF. Combining the CDR3 with reference TRBV30 and TRBJ2-7 gives the whole variable domain SQTIHQWPATLVQPVGSPLSLECTVEGTSNPNLYWYRQAAGRGLQLLFYSVGIGQISSEVPQNLSASRPQDRQFILSSKKLLLSDSGFYLCAWSWERGSGAQEAYEQYFGPGTRLTVT.

The rearrangement links TRBV7-8 to TRBJ2-3, with D possibly matching TRBD2 (6 bases). The CDR3 has 15 residues. With 6 bases removed from V and 5 bases from J, the gap between germline ends came to 18 bases. Looked up from germline, CDR1 is SGHVS and CDR2 is FQNEAQ. CDR3 residues: CASRAKRVGRDTQYF. Here the CDR3 DNA reads TGTGCCAGCAGGGCTAAGCGGGTGGGGAGAGATACGCAGTATTTT.

V gene TRBV19 combines with J gene TRBJ2-7; TRBD2 agrees at 12 bases. The CDR3 runs to 15 residues. Germline V lookup: CDR1 LNHDA, CDR2 SQIVND (reference sequence). J was trimmed by 2 bases and V by 6 bases; bases with no gene match: 5. The CDR3 loop reads CASRVTSGRAYEQYF. In DNA, the CDR3 is TGTGCCAGTAGGGTGACTAGCGGGAGAGCCTACGAGCAGTACTTC.